This T cell receptor (beta chain) was recorded in a study of response to subunit inactivated influenza vaccine. Only a few counts were recorded for this clonotype. MiXCR, applied by TCRdb to the RT-PCR reads, yields one record per CDR3 protein. The repertoire includes about 650,000 distinct CDR3 sequences, approximately 14% of them detected once, and under 14% sits in the top ten. The CDR3 contains 14 residues. The V gene's germline CDR1 is DFQATT and CDR2 SNEGSKA (reference sequence). The V and J ends lost 3 bases and 4 bases respectively, with 16 bases between them. Specimen: PBMCs from blood, collected less than 13 days after vaccination. This chain uses TRBV20-1 with TRBJ2-7; D is ambiguous. This clonotype was sampled from a man between 45 and 60 years old who received an inactivated influenza vaccine. The CDR3 DNA reads as TGCAGTGCTAGCCCTAACGCCCGAGAATACGAGCAGTACTTC. Its translation is CSASPNAREYEQYF.